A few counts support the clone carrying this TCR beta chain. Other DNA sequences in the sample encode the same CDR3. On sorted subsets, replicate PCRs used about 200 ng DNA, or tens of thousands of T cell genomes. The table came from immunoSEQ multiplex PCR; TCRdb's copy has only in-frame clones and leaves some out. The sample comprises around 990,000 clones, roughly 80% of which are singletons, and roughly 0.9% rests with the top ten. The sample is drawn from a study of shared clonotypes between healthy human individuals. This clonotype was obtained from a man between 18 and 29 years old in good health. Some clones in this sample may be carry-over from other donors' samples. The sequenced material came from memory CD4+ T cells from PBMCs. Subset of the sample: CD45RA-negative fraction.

The CDR3 protein is CASSMGLAGSTDTQYF. The CDR3 nucleotides read TGTGCCAGCAGCATGGGACTAGCGGGCTCCACAGATACGCAGTATTTT. This chain uses TRBV5-4 with TRBJ2-3; TRBD2 aligns across 12 bases. Germline loops: CDR1 SGHNT, CDR2 YYREEE (reference sequence). The CDR3 runs to 16 residues. Trimming took 4 bases from V and 2 from J; bases not matched to a gene: 5.